This TCR beta chain appears in the sequencing data of a study of shared clonotypes between healthy human individuals. Points from the study as a whole: Blood alone was sampled, and tissue repertoires likely differ.

Each unsorted PBMC replicate got 300 ng genomic DNA, roughly 30,000 genomes. Generated by immunoSEQ multiplex PCR, the TCRdb table keeps only in-frame clones and is missing some. The data contain nearly 500,000 clones, about 82% of them singletons. This clone was picked up one time. Antigen: not known. V shed 3 bases and J 7 bases; nucleotides not matched to a gene: 2. The CDR3 runs 14 residues. The V gene's germline CDR1 is MDHEN and CDR2 SYDVKM. The chain carries TRBV28 and TRBJ1-4, with 10 bases fitting TRBD1. The sample consisted of PBMCs. This clonotype was sampled from a woman in her forties in good health. Some clones in this sample may be carry-over from other donors' samples. CDR3 residues: CASSFRDRGEKLFF. Written as DNA, the CDR3 is TGTGCCAGCAGTTTCCGGGACAGGGGTGAAAAACTGTTTTTT.